One sample yielded the 18 T cell receptor beta chains listed below, sequenced in a study of technical replicates of blood from a handful of donors. This table comes from immunoSEQ multiplex PCR, and its TCRdb copy is limited to in-frame clones, with some not included. The sample holds roughly 65,000 clones, 88% seen once. The sequenced sample consisted of PBMCs. The receptor source for this set is a human donor in good health. Some clones in this sample may be carry-over from other donors' samples.

The chain links TRBV28 to TRBJ2-3; 9 bases align to TRBD2. The V segment lost 8 bases and the J segment 5 bases; nucleotides outside the gene matches: 5. Germline CDR1 and CDR2: MDHEN and SYDVKM. The CDR3 length is 13 residues. The CDR3 sequence: CASRLAGRDTQYF. Written as DNA, the CDR3 is TGTGCCAGCCGCCTAGCGGGGAGAGATACGCAGTATTTT.

The chain uses TRBV5-1 and TRBJ2-7; D gene ambiguous. The V and J ends lost 2 bases and 3 bases respectively, with 12 bases between them. The CDR3 is 14 residues long. From germline, CDR1 is SGHRS and CDR2 YFSETQ. CDR3 residues: CASSFGSGGYEQYF. CDR3 in DNA: TGCGCCAGCAGCTTTGGGTCGGGTGGCTACGAGCAGTACTTC.

The chain joins TRBV7-8 to TRBJ2-1; 11 positions agree with TRBD2. Germline CDR1 and CDR2: SGHVS and FQNEAQ. This CDR3 has 16 residues. The ends lost 3 bases at V and 8 bases at J; junction bases unmatched: 9. CDR3 protein: CASSFLAGGDTHEQFF. DNA of the CDR3: TGTGCCAGCAGCTTCTTAGCGGGGGGGGATACGCATGAGCAGTTCTTC.

The chain recombines TRBV5-6 with TRBJ1-2; 7 bases agree with TRBD1. Germline V gene sequence: CDR1 SGHDT, CDR2 YYEEEE. With V trimmed by 7 bases and J by 7 bases, 7 bases remained unmatched. The CDR3 sequence is 12 residues long. The CDR3 loop reads CASGRRGLGYTF. CDR3 nucleotide sequence: TGTGCCAGCGGAAGAAGGGGGCTTGGCTACACCTTC.

This rearrangement joins TRBV15 to TRBJ1-2, with D uncertain. V dropped 0 bases and J dropped 2 bases, with 4 bases sitting between them. The V gene's germline CDR1 is LNHNV and CDR2 YYDKDF (reference sequence). The CDR3 has 13 amino acids. CDR3 sequence: CATSRDRNYGYTF. The CDR3 DNA is TGTGCCACCAGCAGAGACAGAAACTATGGCTACACCTTC.

The chain is built from TRBV13 and TRBJ1-2; D is undetermined. Germline lookup yields CDR1 PRHDT and CDR2 FYEKMQ (reference sequence). V dropped 4 bases and J dropped 7 bases, with 16 bases sitting between them. The CDR3 is 14 residues long. CDR3 DNA sequence: TGTGCCAGCAGCTCGAACAGTATTCGGCGTGGCTACACCTTC. Translating gives CASSSNSIRRGYTF.

Written as DNA, the CDR3 is TGCGCCAGCAGCTTGGGAACGGGGGGGGGTCTATACAATGAGCAGTTCTTC. This translates into CASSLGTGGGLYNEQFF. The chain employs TRBV5-1 and TRBJ2-1; 8 bases match TRBD2. CDR1 SGHRS and CDR2 YFSETQ come from the germline V gene. This CDR3 has 17 residues. The V and J ends lost 0 bases and 4 bases, in that order; junction bases with no gene match: 9.

The CDR3 reads CASSVRDEQFF. CDR3 sequence (DNA): TGTGCCAGCAGTGTCCGCGATGAGCAGTTCTTC. This chain connects TRBV2 to TRBJ2-1; D unclear. This CDR3 is 11 amino acids long. The germline V and J ends were trimmed by 4 bases and 8 bases, with 6 bases remaining between them. Germline CDR1 is SNHLY and CDR2 is FYNNEI.

This chain connects TRBV5-1 to TRBJ2-3; D perhaps matches TRBD1 (5 bases). The germline CDR1 and CDR2 sequences are SGHRS and YFSETQ. Trimming stripped 6 bases from V and 4 bases from J, with 15 bases between. The CDR3 covers 14 residues. This CDR3 reads CASKRGQNPDTQYF. CDR3 nucleotides: TGCGCCAGCAAAAGGGGCCAGAACCCAGATACGCAGTATTTT.

The chain employs TRBV7-2 and TRBJ2-3, with no clear D. Germline V lookup: CDR1 SGHTA, CDR2 FQGNSA. The CDR3 is made up of 13 amino acids. Trimming removed 1 base at V and 4 bases at J, with 6 bases between. DNA for the CDR3: TGTGCCAGCAGCTTAGTTTCGTCAGATACGCAGTATTTT. This codes for CASSLVSSDTQYF.

J is TRBJ2-5 and V is TRBV12-5; D possibly corresponds to TRBD1 (6 bases). The CDR3 covers 18 residues. Trimming shortened V by 1 base and J by 1 base, and 19 bases separated the two germline ends. Germline lookup yields CDR1 LGHNT and CDR2 FRNRAP. The CDR3 region is CASGLDPGTTALQETQYF. In nucleotides, the CDR3 is TGTGCTAGTGGTTTGGACCCCGGGACAACTGCTCTCCAAGAGACCCAGTACTTC.

The chain has TRBV7-9 and TRBJ2-2; 8 bases fit TRBD2. The CDR3 runs 17 residues. V lost 5 bases, J lost 4 bases, and 12 bases stayed unmatched. Germline values: CDR1 SEHNR, CDR2 FQNEAQ (reference sequence). The CDR3: CASSAFTAGDVTGELFF. CDR3 DNA sequence: TGTGCCAGCAGCGCCTTTACAGCGGGAGACGTCACCGGGGAGCTGTTTTTT.

The V call is TRBV7-9, the J call TRBJ2-1; 10 bases fit TRBD1. Germline assignment: CDR1 SEHNR and CDR2 FQNEAQ (reference sequence). The CDR3 has 14 residues. The junction had 2 bases not matched to a gene; V was cut back by 5 bases and J by 4 bases. CDR3 bases: TGTGCCAGCAGCGGGACAGGGGATTACAATGAGCAGTTCTTC. Its translation is CASSGTGDYNEQFF.

J is TRBJ2-1 and V is TRBV5-1; D not resolved. Germline CDR1 and CDR2: SGHRS and YFSETQ. Trimming cost V 4 bases and J 6 bases, with 20 bases left between them. This CDR3 has 16 residues. The CDR3 sequence is CASSRTPTDSSNEQFF. The CDR3 DNA reads as TGCGCCAGCAGCCGTACCCCCACTGACTCGAGCAATGAGCAGTTCTTC.

This sequence joins TRBV29-1 and TRBJ1-4; 8 nucleotides agree with TRBD1. This CDR3 has 13 residues. The germline V gene encodes CDR1 SQVTM and CDR2 ANQGSEA. Trimming took 5 bases from V and 7 from J; bases not matched to a gene: 6. In nucleotides, the CDR3 is TGCAGCGTTTCCGGGACAGGCCTTGAAAAACTGTTTTTT. Its protein is CSVSGTGLEKLFF.

The V and J genes are TRBV20-1 and TRBJ1-2; D remains ambiguous. The germline CDR1 and CDR2 sequences are DFQATT and SNEGSKA (reference sequence). V lost 3 bases, J lost 5 bases, and 7 bases lay in between. The CDR3 has 11 residues. CDR3 sequence reads: CSASGGYGYTF. As DNA, the CDR3 is TGCAGTGCTAGCGGAGGGTATGGCTACACCTTC.

The rearrangement joins TRBV2 to TRBJ1-1; D remains ambiguous. CDR1 and CDR2 from the germline V gene are SNHLY and FYNNEI. V dropped 6 bases and J dropped 1 base, with 15 bases sitting between them. The CDR3 has 15 amino acids. CDR3 amino acids: CASRTSGVGNTEAFF. The CDR3 DNA is TGTGCCAGCAGAACCTCAGGTGTCGGGAACACTGAAGCTTTCTTT.

The V gene is TRBV7-2, the J gene TRBJ2-7; maybe TRBD1 (5 bases). Trimming left V 3 bases short and J 7 bases short, with 13 bases between. The CDR3 length is 13 residues. The germline V gene encodes CDR1 SGHTA and CDR2 FQGNSA. CDR3 residues: CASSFRQPGEQYF. The CDR3 DNA sequence: TGTGCCAGCAGCTTCCGACAGCCTGGTGAGCAGTACTTC.